Included here is one T cell receptor beta chain sequence, with context. V lost 5 bases, J lost 0 bases, and 10 bases lay in between. Germline V gene sequence: CDR1 SGHTA, CDR2 FQGTGA. The CDR3 spans 14 residues. The data were obtained in a study of shared clonotypes between healthy human individuals. Clones were read by immunoSEQ multiplex PCR, and TCRdb kept only the in-frame ones, dropping some. The table has over a million clones, roughly 95% seen once. The sequenced material came from naive CD4+ T cells sorted from blood. Specified subset: CD45RA+ positively selected. This sequence originates from a man aged 30-40 years in good health. The J gene is TRBJ1-1, the V gene TRBV7-3; D gene unclear. CDR3 nucleotides: TGTGCCAGCAGCCCTAGTTCGATGAACACTGAAGCTTTCTTT. Translated: CASSPSSMNTEAFF.